This passage covers 29 T cell receptor beta chains from one sample sequenced in a study of blood T cell repertoires in COVID-19. Clones were sequenced by immunoSEQ multiplex PCR, and TCRdb holds only the in-frame ones, with some missing. Of about 140,000 clones listed, roughly 85% are singletons. The sequencing input was PBMCs or T cells enriched from blood (not recorded which). The receptors were sampled from a man aged 45 to 65 who had recovered from COVID-19.

The rearrangement links TRBV7-9 to TRBJ1-1; D not certain. The CDR3 spans 15 residues. Trimming removed 6 bases at V and 0 bases at J, with 14 bases between. CDR1 and CDR2 from the germline V gene are SEHNR and FQNEAQ (reference sequence). The CDR3 loop reads CASSQETTMNTEAFF. In nucleotides, the CDR3 is TGTGCCAGCAGTCAGGAAACGACGATGAACACTGAAGCTTTCTTT.

The chain has TRBV6-6 and TRBJ2-7; D possibly corresponds to TRBD2 (5 bases). Germline V lookup: CDR1 MNHNY, CDR2 SVGAGI (reference sequence). V was pared by 8 bases and J by 0 bases, with 8 bases between. The CDR3 is made up of 12 amino acids. This CDR3 is CASSGSSYEQYF. The DNA for the CDR3 is TGTGCCAGCTCGGGGAGCTCCTACGAGCAGTACTTC.

V and J are TRBV29-1 and TRBJ1-3; D is uncertain. From germline, CDR1 is SQVTM and CDR2 ANQGSEA. V was clipped by 4 bases and J by 4 bases, with 8 bases between them. The CDR3 spans 12 residues. The CDR3 region is CSVAPRGNTIYF. The CDR3 DNA reads as TGCAGCGTTGCACCCAGGGGAAACACCATATATTTT.

This chain links TRBV27 with TRBJ1-1, with a possible D match to TRBD1 (6 bases). The CDR3 has 14 amino acids. Trimming took off 2 bases at V and 4 bases at J, with 11 bases between the two ends. Germline-derived CDR1 and CDR2 are MNHEY and SMNVEV (reference sequence). The CDR3 reads CASSLRGAVTEAFF. In nucleotides, the CDR3 is TGTGCCAGCAGTTTACGGGGGGCGGTCACTGAAGCTTTCTTT.

The genes are TRBV11-1 and TRBJ1-4; a weak D match, TRBD1 (6 bases). The CDR3 is made up of 15 amino acids. Germline V lookup: CDR1 SGHAT, CDR2 FQDESV (reference sequence). With 5 bases removed from V and 4 bases from J, the gap between germline ends came to 14 bases. The DNA of the CDR3 is TGTGCCAGCAGCATCACCGGGACACTTAATGAAAAACTGTTTTTT. Encoded protein: CASSITGTLNEKLFF.

The chain joins TRBV2 to TRBJ1-4, with TRBD1 matching over 8 bases. This CDR3 is built from 14 residues. V lost 7 bases, J lost 8 bases, and 9 bases stayed unmatched. Per the germline V gene, CDR1 is SNHLY and CDR2 is FYNNEI. CDR3 protein: CASKSDRDIEKLFF. The CDR3 DNA reads as TGTGCCAGCAAGTCGGACAGGGATATCGAAAAACTGTTTTTT.

The chain has TRBV5-8 and TRBJ2-3, with TRBD2 matching over 14 bases. Germline V gene sequence: CDR1 SGHTS, CDR2 YDEGEE. The CDR3 is 16 amino acids. V lost 4 bases and J lost 5; bases outside the gene matches: 6. The CDR3 is CASSGGLAGDVDTQYF. CDR3 nucleotide sequence: TGTGCCAGCAGCGGGGGACTAGCGGGAGATGTAGATACGCAGTATTTT.

The chain links TRBV9 to TRBJ2-3; D is possibly TRBD1 (5 bases). V was pared by 1 base and J by 3 bases, with 12 bases between. Germline values: CDR1 SGDLS, CDR2 YYNGEE. This CDR3 has 15 residues. As DNA, the CDR3 is TGTGCCAGCAGCGTACTCAGGGTTGGGACAGATACGCAGTATTTT. Its translation: CASSVLRVGTDTQYF.

CDR3 nucleotide sequence: TGCGCCAGCAGTCGTTCCAGGGAGAACACTGAAGCTTTCTTT. This sequence encodes CASSRSRENTEAFF. J is TRBJ1-1 and V is TRBV5-1; perhaps TRBD1 as D (5 bases). Trimming removed 5 bases from V and 1 base from J, with 12 bases in between. The CDR3 loop spans 14 amino acids. In germline, CDR1 is SGHRS, CDR2 YFSETQ.

The genes are TRBV18 and TRBJ2-7; weak D call: TRBD2 (6 bases). CDR1 is KGHSH and CDR2 is LQKENI in the germline V gene. This CDR3 has 13 residues. V shed 3 bases and J shed 9 bases, with 15 bases lying between them. CDR3 residues: CASSPGPTGVQYV. The CDR3 DNA sequence: TGTGCCAGCTCACCCGGGCCCACGGGAGTGCAGTACGTC.

The gene calls are TRBV6-5 and TRBJ2-7, with a weak D call TRBD1 (6 bases). This CDR3 comprises 13 residues. The germline V gene encodes CDR1 MNHEY and CDR2 SVGAGI. The germline V and J ends were trimmed by 8 bases and 4 bases, with 15 bases remaining between them. The CDR3 sequence is CASRRGGDYEQYF. DNA of the CDR3: TGTGCCAGCCGCAGGGGTGGCGATTACGAGCAGTACTTC.

The chain employs TRBV19 and TRBJ1-4; D remains ambiguous. The V end was cut by 6 bases, the J end by 0 bases, with 17 bases between. Germline values: CDR1 LNHDA, CDR2 SQIVND (reference sequence). CDR3 length: 17 residues. CDR3 nucleotides: TGTGCCAGTAGCGGGATGGGCGGAATCGCAACTAATGAAAAACTGTTTTTT. Amino acids: CASSGMGGIATNEKLFF. The full variable domain, completed using reference TRBV19 and TRBJ1-4, is DGGITQSPKYLFRKEGQNVTLSCEQNLNHDAMYWYRQDPGQGLRLIYYSQIVNDFQKGDIAEGYSVSREKKESFPLTVTSAQKNPTAFYLCASSGMGGIATNEKLFFGSGTQLSVL.

The rearrangement uses TRBV6-5 and TRBJ2-3, with D perhaps TRBD1 (5 bases). The V gene's germline CDR1 is MNHEY and CDR2 SVGAGI. Trimming removed 0 bases at V and 3 bases at J, with 13 bases between. This CDR3 contains 16 residues. CDR3 protein: CASSYSWGRLTDTQYF. The CDR3 DNA sequence: TGTGCCAGCAGTTACTCGTGGGGCCGACTTACAGATACGCAGTATTTT.

The genes are TRBV4-3 and TRBJ1-6; possible D gene TRBD1, 6 bases. The V end was cut by 1 base, the J end by 7 bases, with 11 bases between. CDR3 size: 15 residues. The germline V gene encodes CDR1 LGHNA and CDR2 YSLEER. CDR3 region: CASSQASTGNSPLHF. The CDR3 nucleotides read TGCGCCAGCAGCCAAGCTTCGACAGGCAATTCACCCCTCCACTTT.

V and J are TRBV9 and TRBJ2-3, with D possibly being TRBD1 (6 bases). This CDR3 has 17 residues. The germline V gene encodes CDR1 SGDLS and CDR2 YYNGEE. The germline V and J ends were trimmed by 2 bases and 4 bases, with 20 bases remaining between them. The CDR3 coding sequence is TGTGCCAGCAGCGTTCAAGCAAGGGCAGGGGACGCAGATACGCAGTATTTT. Translation: CASSVQARAGDADTQYF.

CDR3 sequence reads: CASRTAMTPNTEAFF. The CDR3 region has the DNA TGTGCCAGCCGTACTGCGATGACACCGAACACTGAAGCTTTCTTT. The J gene is TRBJ1-1, the V gene TRBV19; D unclear. V was pared by 9 bases and J by 1 base, with 18 bases between. The CDR3 spans 15 residues. Germline values: CDR1 LNHDA, CDR2 SQIVND (reference sequence).

The J gene is TRBJ1-4, the V gene TRBV9; D possibly corresponds to TRBD1 (5 bases). The germline V and J ends were trimmed by 4 bases and 8 bases, with 15 bases remaining between them. In germline, CDR1 is SGDLS, CDR2 YYNGEE. The CDR3 totals 14 residues. The CDR3 loop reads CASSPQGYGEKLFF. The CDR3, as DNA: TGTGCCAGCAGCCCCCAGGGATACGGAGAAAAACTGTTTTTT.

To note about this clone: An end of the junction does not agree with germline; a read error may underlie this. The chain joins TRBV4-1 to TRBJ1-1; 8 bases fit TRBD1. The CDR3 contains 14 residues. Germline CDR1 is MGHRA and CDR2 is YSYEKL. This CDR3 reads CASSLDRVKTEAFF. The CDR3 DNA reads TGCGCCAGCAGCCTGGACAGGGTGAAAACTGAAGCTTTCTTT.

This clone has more than one count but fewer than ten. V is TRBV7-9 and J is TRBJ1-4; the D gene is possibly TRBD1 (5 bases). CDR1 SEHNR and CDR2 FQNEAQ come from the germline V gene (reference sequence). The CDR3 is 14 residues long. With 6 bases removed from V and 5 bases from J, the gap between germline ends came to 13 bases. CDR3: CASSRGTLNEKLFF. DNA of the CDR3: TGTGCCAGCAGTCGGGGGACTCTCAATGAAAAACTGTTTTTT.

The rearrangement uses TRBV19 and TRBJ2-2; D is unresolved. This CDR3 comprises 15 residues. Trimming took off 4 bases at V and 8 bases at J, with 17 bases between the two ends. CDR1 and CDR2 from the germline V gene are LNHDA and SQIVND (reference sequence). The CDR3 region has the DNA TGTGCCAGTAGTACCCAATGGGCCGGCGCAGGGGAGCTGTTTTTT. Amino acid sequence: CASSTQWAGAGELFF.

The chain has TRBV7-2 and TRBJ2-5; TRBD2 agrees at 8 bases. V lost 5 bases, J lost 0 bases, and 2 bases stayed unmatched. The CDR3 extends over 14 amino acids. Germline assignment: CDR1 SGHTA and CDR2 FQGNSA. The CDR3 nucleotides are TGTGCCAGCAGCCCTAGCGGGCACCAAGAGACCCAGTACTTC. This codes for CASSPSGHQETQYF.

The V and J genes are TRBV3-1 (or the pseudogene TRBV3-2) and TRBJ1-6, with D possibly TRBD1 on 5 matching bases. This CDR3 spans 15 amino acids. The V gene's germline CDR1 is LGHDT and CDR2 YNNKEL (reference sequence). Trimming pared 4 bases from V and 4 bases from J, leaving 11 bases between. DNA of the CDR3: TGTGCCAGCAGCCCACTGACAGCTTATAATTCACCCCTCCACTTT. This encodes CASSPLTAYNSPLHF.

This sequence joins TRBV7-2 and TRBJ1-2; possible D gene TRBD1, 6 bases. The CDR3 spans 15 residues. The germline V gene encodes CDR1 SGHTA and CDR2 FQGNSA. Trimming pared 0 bases from V and 2 bases from J, leaving 10 bases between. CDR3 region: CASSLAPGVNYGYTF. In DNA, the CDR3 is TGTGCCAGCAGCTTAGCGCCAGGGGTCAACTATGGCTACACCTTC.

This chain uses TRBV3-1 (or the pseudogene TRBV3-2) with TRBJ2-1, with TRBD1 matching 12 bases. V was clipped by 4 bases and J by 7 bases; unmatched bases: 5. Germline CDR1 reads LGHDT; CDR2 reads YNNKEL (reference sequence). The CDR3 is made up of 15 amino acids. The CDR3 DNA reads TGTGCCAGCAGCCCCAGGGACAGGGGGCTAAATGAGCAGTTCTTC. It yields the protein CASSPRDRGLNEQFF.

J is TRBJ1-5 and V is TRBV9; D is uncertain. V lost 3 bases and J 1 base, leaving 5 bases between the germline ends. CDR1 SGDLS and CDR2 YYNGEE come from the germline V gene. This CDR3 is built from 13 residues. The CDR3 DNA is TGTGCCAGCAGCGCTAGCAGCAATCAGCCCCAGCATTTT. Translation gives CASSASSNQPQHF. Full variable domain (outside the CDR3, taken from reference TRBV9 and TRBJ1-5): DSGVTQTPKHLITATGQRVTLRCSPRSGDLSVYWYQQSLDQGLQFLIQYYNGEERAKGNILERFSAQQFPDLHSELNLSSLELGDSALYFCASSASSNQPQHFGDGTRLSIL.

V gene TRBV25-1 combines with J gene TRBJ1-2, with 10 bases that match TRBD1. Germline V CDR1 and CDR2: MGHDK, SYGVNS. J lost 8 bases, V lost 2 bases, and 5 bases had no gene match. The CDR3 covers 14 residues. In nucleotides, the CDR3 is TGTGCCAGCAGTGAACAGGGACAGGGGAGGGGCTACACCTTC. As protein: CASSEQGQGRGYTF.

The chain joins TRBV19 to TRBJ1-5; D might be TRBD1 (5 bases). Germline lookup yields CDR1 LNHDA and CDR2 SQIVND (reference sequence). With 2 bases removed from V and 7 bases from J, the gap between germline ends came to 15 bases. This CDR3 has 15 amino acids. The CDR3: CASSILGGAGQPQHF. CDR3 bases: TGTGCCAGTAGTATACTGGGAGGGGCCGGCCAGCCCCAGCATTTT.

This chain connects TRBV28 to TRBJ2-1; 7 bases are shared with TRBD2. Unmatched junction bases numbered 6, after V lost 6 bases and J lost 1 base. Germline lookup yields CDR1 MDHEN and CDR2 SYDVKM. This CDR3 has 15 residues. For the CDR3, the DNA is TGTGCCAGCAGGATCCTGGGGGGGTCCTACAATGAGCAGTTCTTC. Protein: CASRILGGSYNEQFF.

The rearrangement links TRBV3-1 (or the pseudogene TRBV3-2) to TRBJ1-1, with D unresolved. The CDR3 contains 13 residues. The V and J ends lost 2 bases and 8 bases respectively, with 12 bases between them. Germline V gives CDR1 LGHDT, CDR2 YNNKEL (reference sequence). The CDR3 protein is CASSQPTKREAFF. In nucleotides, the CDR3 is TGTGCCAGCAGCCAACCGACCAAGAGGGAAGCTTTCTTT.